The 8 T cell receptor beta chains below all came from one sample that was sequenced in a study of blood T cell repertoires in COVID-19. The data were produced by immunoSEQ multiplex PCR, yet TCRdb's version contains in-frame clones alone and is incomplete. The data show fewer than 95,000 clones, approximately 90% seen once. The sequenced sample consisted of peripheral blood. These receptors all come from a man between 60 and 75 years old with acute or convalescent COVID-19.

The chain links TRBV27 to TRBJ2-2; 8 bases align to TRBD2. Trimming cost V 5 bases and J 4 bases; bases outside gene matches: 6. Germline V lookup: CDR1 MNHEY, CDR2 SMNVEV (reference sequence). CDR3 length: 15 residues. The CDR3 bases are TGTGCCAGCAGTAGGACTAGCTGGGGCACCGGGGAGCTGTTTTTT. Translated, it gives CASSRTSWGTGELFF.

In its sample, this clone is medium-sized. This chain uses TRBV5-1 with TRBJ1-3; 7 bases are a match to TRBD1. In germline, CDR1 is SGHRS, CDR2 YFSETQ. V lost 0 bases to trimming and J lost 0 bases; unmatched junction nucleotides: 3. The CDR3 is 16 amino acids. For the CDR3, the DNA is TGCGCCAGCAGCTTGGGGACAGGCAGCTCTGGAAACACCATATATTTT. Its translation: CASSLGTGSSGNTIYF.

Only a few counts were recorded for this clone. This chain joins TRBV6-5 and TRBJ1-2, with a possible D match to TRBD1 (5 bases). Looked up from germline, CDR1 is MNHEY and CDR2 is SVGAGI. The length of the CDR3 is 15 residues. With 8 bases removed from V and 6 bases from J, the gap between germline ends came to 22 bases. The CDR3 nucleotides read TGTGCCAGCTCAAGATTGGAGGGGATTTCCCATGGCTACACCTTC. Residues: CASSRLEGISHGYTF.

The CDR3 DNA reads as TGCAGCGCCCAATACTCGGGACAGGGGTCCTACAATGAGCAGTTCTTC. As protein: CSAQYSGQGSYNEQFF. This sequence joins TRBV29-1 and TRBJ2-1; 10 bases line up with TRBD1. Germline loops: CDR1 SQVTM, CDR2 ANQGSEA. The V and J ends lost 7 bases and 1 base, in that order; junction bases with no gene match: 10. The CDR3 covers 16 residues.

The chain has TRBV27 and TRBJ1-1, with D uncertain. The CDR3 length is 13 residues. Germline V gene data show CDR1 as MNHEY and CDR2 as SMNVEV (reference sequence). The V end was cut by 6 bases, the J end by 5 bases, with 13 bases between. This CDR3 reads CASSSGPGTEAFF. The CDR3 nucleotides read TGTGCCAGCAGCTCGGGCCCGGGGACTGAAGCTTTCTTT.

This chain uses TRBV5-1 with TRBJ2-7; 11 bases match TRBD2. The V gene's germline CDR1 is SGHRS and CDR2 YFSETQ. The CDR3 consists of 15 residues. V lost 4 bases and J lost 5; bases outside the gene matches: 8. CDR3 amino acids: CASSPPGLAGDEQYF. The CDR3 nucleotides read TGCGCCAGCAGCCCCCCCGGACTAGCGGGCGACGAGCAGTACTTC.

This rearrangement joins TRBV28 to TRBJ2-3; possible D gene TRBD2, 5 bases. CDR3 length: 12 residues. Trimming took 4 bases from V and 10 from J, leaving 12 bases between them. Germline loops: CDR1 MDHEN, CDR2 SYDVKM. The CDR3 loop is CASSSPRGSQYF. CDR3 nucleotide sequence: TGTGCCAGCAGTTCCCCTCGGGGATCGCAGTATTTT.

The chain combines TRBV3-1 (or the pseudogene TRBV3-2) with TRBJ1-6; the D is unclear. Germline values: CDR1 LGHDT, CDR2 YNNKEL (reference sequence). Trimming took 2 bases from V and 2 from J, leaving 10 bases between them. The CDR3 runs 16 residues. The CDR3 loop reads CASSQKLGPYNSPLHF. The CDR3 DNA reads TGTGCCAGCAGCCAAAAGCTCGGTCCCTATAATTCACCCCTCCACTTT.